These 8 T cell receptor beta chains came from one sample sequenced in a study of beta chain features in type 1 diabetes. Sequenced material consisted of expressed TCRB transcripts (all of the isolated RNA was reverse transcribed). Using immunoSEQ multiplex PCR, the repertoire was profiled, and TCRdb retains in-frame clones only, with some absent. The sample contains 450,000 to 600,000 clones, approximately 30% of which appear only once. The sample consisted of naive CD4+ T cells from blood. The receptors originated from a man aged 18 to 35 in good health.

This clone has only a few counts. The chain recombines TRBV9 with TRBJ2-1; tentative D call: TRBD2 (6 bases). The germline V gene encodes CDR1 SGDLS and CDR2 YYNGEE. The ends were cut back, 3 bases at V and 4 bases at J, with 14 bases in the middle. The CDR3 covers 15 residues. This CDR3 reads CASSARSGTYNEQFF. In DNA, the CDR3 is TGTGCCAGCAGCGCCCGCTCCGGGACTTACAATGAGCAGTTCTTC.

This clone was detected only once. This same CDR3 is encoded by further DNA sequences in the sample. The J gene is TRBJ2-3, the V gene TRBV5-1, with 7 bases identical to TRBD2. J gave up 3 bases and V 0 bases, and 4 bases lay outside the gene matches. This CDR3 region has 15 residues. Germline CDR1 reads SGHRS; CDR2 reads YFSETQ. The CDR3 protein is CASSLGLAVTDTQYF. The CDR3 coding sequence is TGCGCCAGCAGCTTGGGGCTAGCGGTTACAGATACGCAGTATTTT. The whole variable domain, filled in from reference TRBV5-1 and TRBJ2-3, reads KAGVTQTPRYLIKTRGQQVTLSCSPISGHRSVSWYQQTPGQGLQFLFEYFSETQRNKGNFPGRFSGRQFSNSRSEMNVSTLELGDSALYLCASSLGLAVTDTQYFGPGTRLTVL.

The chain couples TRBV10-3 to TRBJ2-5, with D possibly matching TRBD1 (6 bases). Trimming took 3 bases from V and 2 from J, leaving 16 bases between them. The germline V gene has CDR1 ENHRY and CDR2 SYGVKD. This CDR3 is 16 amino acids long. CDR3 in DNA: TGTGCCATCAGTGACGGTGGCAGGGGCGTTCAAGAGACCCAGTACTTC. Protein: CAISDGGRGVQETQYF.

The V and J genes are TRBV30 and TRBJ1-2; TRBD1 might be the D (5 bases). The V end was cut by 7 bases, the J end by 4 bases, with 16 bases between. Germline loops: CDR1 GTSNPN, CDR2 SVGIG (reference sequence). The CDR3 is 13 residues long. The CDR3 protein is CASQEGRGYGYTF. CDR3 nucleotide sequence: TGTGCCTCACAGGAGGGCCGGGGCTATGGCTACACCTTC.

This clone was recorded a few times. This chain uses TRBV30 with TRBJ1-1; 8 bases are shared with TRBD1. Germline V gene sequence: CDR1 GTSNPN, CDR2 SVGIG (reference sequence). V lost 1 base and J lost 5; bases outside the gene matches: 12. The CDR3 spans 16 residues. CDR3 in amino acids: CAWSAPFQGARTEAFF. The CDR3 DNA reads as TGTGCCTGGAGTGCCCCGTTCCAGGGGGCTCGGACTGAAGCTTTCTTT.

CDR3 amino acids: CASSFGGQGAIEQFF. Here the CDR3 DNA reads TGTGCCAGCAGCTTCGGGGGACAGGGGGCAATTGAGCAGTTCTTC. The chain couples TRBV7-2 to TRBJ2-1; 12 bases line up with TRBD1. The V gene end was trimmed by 3 bases and the J gene end by 9 bases; junction bases not matched to a gene: 6. Germline CDR1 SGHTA, CDR2 FQGNSA. This CDR3 spans 15 amino acids.

There are a few counts of this clone. The V and J genes are TRBV7-6 and TRBJ2-2, with D unclear. V shed 5 bases and J shed 9 bases, with 25 bases lying between them. The CDR3 totals 17 residues. The germline CDR1 and CDR2 sequences are SGHVS and FNYEAQ. CDR3 sequence reads: CASSLDRTRTPLRELFF. The DNA for the CDR3 is TGTGCCAGCAGCCTCGACCGGACCCGAACACCCTTGAGGGAGCTGTTTTTT.

This clone has only a few counts. The chain links TRBV18 to TRBJ2-7; tentatively, D is TRBD2 (6 bases). The germline V and J ends were trimmed by 0 bases and 2 bases, with 11 bases remaining between them. There are 15 residues in the CDR3. The germline CDR1 and CDR2 sequences are KGHSH and LQKENI. Written as DNA, the CDR3 is TGTGCCAGCTCACCACCCCTGGGGAGGCCCTACGAGCAGTACTTC. Amino acids: CASSPPLGRPYEQYF.